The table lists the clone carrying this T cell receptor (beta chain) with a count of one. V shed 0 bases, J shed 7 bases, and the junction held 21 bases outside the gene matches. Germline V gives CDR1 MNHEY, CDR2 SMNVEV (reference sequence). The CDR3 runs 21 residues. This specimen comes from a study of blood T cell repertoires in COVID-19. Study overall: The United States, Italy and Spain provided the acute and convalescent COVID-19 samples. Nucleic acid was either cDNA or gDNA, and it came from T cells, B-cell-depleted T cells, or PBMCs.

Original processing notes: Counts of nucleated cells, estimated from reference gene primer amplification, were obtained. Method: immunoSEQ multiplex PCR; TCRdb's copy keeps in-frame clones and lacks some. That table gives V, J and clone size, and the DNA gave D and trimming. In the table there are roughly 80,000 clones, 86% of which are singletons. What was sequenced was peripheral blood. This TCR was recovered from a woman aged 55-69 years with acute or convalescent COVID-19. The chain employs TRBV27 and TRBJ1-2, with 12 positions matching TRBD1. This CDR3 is CASSLSRDRGRLAHLFGGYTF. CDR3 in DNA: TGTGCCAGCAGTTTATCCCGGGACAGGGGGCGCTTGGCCCACCTCTTCGGTGGCTACACCTTC.